Listed below are T cell receptor beta chains from one sample, sequenced in a study of shared T cell receptors in the human thymus. Method: immunoSEQ multiplex PCR; TCRdb's copy keeps in-frame clones and lacks some. This table holds about 610,000 clones, over 75% found once. These data also formed part of another study, on human thymus T cells.

The source material was thymocytes. The receptors come from a boy under two years old with a congenital heart defect. The conserved cysteine and the conserved F or W are not part of the CDR3 here.

TRBJ2-1	TRBV30	ARREKEDSFGNEQF
TRBJ2-1	TRBV7-9	ASSLSPGHEQF
TRBJ1-2	TRBV5-4	ASSFKRDGYT
TRBJ2-1	TRBV23-1	AWGGPSFYNEQF
TRBJ1-2	TRBV11-3	ASSLGQRNFAGGYT
TRBJ1-5	TRBV28	ASSLLTGAVQPQH
TRBJ2-7	TRBV5-6	ASSKTSGTSGSNPYEQY
TRBJ2-3	TRBV4-3	ASSQARSDTQY
TRBJ1-1	TRBV21-1	ASSKVRTGSTEAF
TRBJ1-5	TRBV6-1	ASVAGQGYNQPQH
TRBJ2-7	TRBV23-1	ASSQLVRAASSYEQY
TRBJ2-7	TRBV6-6	ASSGLAASYEQY
TRBJ1-3	TRBV6-5	ASSYSGHRSGNTIY